This T cell receptor (beta chain) was obtained from a study of cytomegalovirus exposure and HLA in healthy donors. Overall study results and limits: For most subjects, TCR beta sequences were reported to predict HLA-A and HLA-B alleles with accuracy. Because they were indistinguishable, some V segments, including TRBV6-2 and TRBV6-3, were excluded. Specific recognition of CMV antigens was confirmed in vitro for a few chains (all CMV-associated).

Deletions cut 5 bases from V and 8 bases from J, with 18 bases between. This CDR3 region has 15 residues. CDR1 and CDR2 (germline): SGHVT, SQSDAQ. Points on this clone: Its target is not known.

Primers included in the PCR were 60 Vbeta and 13 Jbeta primers. In the authors' methods: An analysis that came later counted 80 million or so unique TCR beta chains, approximately 11 million shared. Only in-frame clones appear in the TCRdb table, and some are missing; sequencing was by immunoSEQ multiplex PCR. V and J calls and clone size are as listed in that table; D and trimming were resolved from the DNA. The table records some 130,000 clones, about 80% of them present only once. The sequenced material came from PBMCs. J is TRBJ1-4 and V is TRBV7-4; D call uncertain. This TCR was sampled from a man aged 35 to 55 in good health and CMV-seropositive. The CDR3 reads CASSPRFDAEEKLFF. CDR3 sequence (DNA): TGTGCCAGCAGCCCCCGATTCGATGCCGAGGAAAAACTGTTTTTT.